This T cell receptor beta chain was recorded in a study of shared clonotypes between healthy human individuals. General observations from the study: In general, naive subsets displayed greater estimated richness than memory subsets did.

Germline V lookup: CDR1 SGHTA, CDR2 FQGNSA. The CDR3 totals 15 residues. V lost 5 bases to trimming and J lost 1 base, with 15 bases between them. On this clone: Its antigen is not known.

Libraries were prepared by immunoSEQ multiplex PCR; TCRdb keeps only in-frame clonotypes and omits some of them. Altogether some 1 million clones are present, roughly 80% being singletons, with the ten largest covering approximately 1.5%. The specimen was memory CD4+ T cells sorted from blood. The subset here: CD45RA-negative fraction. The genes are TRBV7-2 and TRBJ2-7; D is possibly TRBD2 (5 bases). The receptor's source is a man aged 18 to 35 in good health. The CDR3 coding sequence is TGTGCCAGCAGCCGGGGAGACGTTACATCCTACGAGCAGTACTTC. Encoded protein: CASSRGDVTSYEQYF.